Listed here is a single T cell receptor (beta chain). In the authors' methods: The authors estimated nucleated cell counts from reference gene primer amplification. Libraries were prepared by immunoSEQ multiplex PCR; TCRdb keeps only in-frame clonotypes and omits some of them. The V and J calls and clone size were taken over from that table, and D and trimming were inferred from the DNA. The sample consists of more than 300,000 clones, under 95% of them appearing once. Germline V gene data show CDR1 as LGHNT and CDR2 as FRNRAP. V lost 1 base and J lost 2, with 7 bases in between. The CDR3 has 14 amino acids. This entry is derived from a study of blood T cell repertoires in COVID-19. The wider study: COVID-19 samples from acute and convalescent phases originated in the United States, Italy and Spain. In each case, the material was cDNA or gDNA derived from T cells, B-cell-depleted T cells, or PBMCs.

The TCR comes from a young woman who had recovered from COVID-19. What was sequenced was peripheral blood. This rearrangement joins TRBV12-5 to TRBJ2-3; D gene unclear. CDR3 sequence reads: CASGLGQDTDTQYF. CDR3 in DNA: TGTGCTAGTGGTTTGGGGCAGGACACAGATACGCAGTATTTT.